Included here is one TCR beta chain sequence, with context. Its target is unknown. This entry belongs to a study of blood T cells in healthy people across ages. General study findings and limits: A roughly linear fall in TCR beta diversity per million T cells was seen with increasing age. Any conclusive comparison of naive versus antigen-experienced cells was prevented by using unsorted PBMCs.

It was with a sample-barcoded 5' primer and a J-beta primer mix that a second PCR of roughly 7 to 12 cycles was run. From the 5' RACE reads, TCRdb called clonotypes with MiXCR, one entry per CDR3 protein. The table includes approximately 770,000 distinct CDR3 sequences, roughly 60% detected once. Germline CDR1 reads MDHEN; CDR2 reads SYDVKM. CDR3 size: 15 residues. The rearrangement joins TRBV28 to TRBJ2-5; 7 bases map to TRBD1. Judging by the DNA end, TRBJ2-7 fits better; the J call may be wrong. Sequencing input: blood. The TCR sequence derives from a man aged 30 to 45 in good health. Here the CDR3 DNA reads TGTGCCAGCACTATGTCCGCCGGGACAGTTTACGAGCAGTACTTC. Translation: CASTMSAGTVYEQYF.